This T cell receptor beta chain was sequenced during a study of T-cell reconstitution after alpha-beta-depleted transplantation in children. Study results and caveats: Surviving recipient cells, namely T cells and thymic progenitors, were the source of high day-60 TCRbeta diversity in some patients. At around two months after transplant, the alpha-beta T cells were reportedly derived from several hundred expanded clones that came from non-depleted graft cells.

A word on this clonotype: What it recognizes is unknown. A much larger clone differs from this one at a single base, so this may be a read error.

Library preparation (for TCRbeta) was performed with unique molecular identifiers. TCRdb re-analysed the PCR reads in MiXCR, keeping a single row per CDR3 protein. The data contain approximately 240,000 distinct CDR3 sequences, roughly a tenth of them seen just once; the ten biggest clones take up about 28%. This receptor was taken from a child less than two years old with acute myeloid leukemia, due to receive a stem cell transplant. This specimen was PBMCs, taken before TCRalphabeta/CD19-depleted stem cell transplant.

The DNA of the CDR3 is TGTGCCAGCAGCAATGCCAATCAGGGGAGTGGATATGGCTACACCTTC. It yields the protein CASSNANQGSGYGYTF. This rearrangement joins TRBV7-9 to TRBJ1-2; D may be TRBD1 (6 bases). CDR3 length: 16 amino acids. Germline-derived CDR1 and CDR2 are SEHNR and FQNEAQ (reference sequence). The V gene lost 5 bases and the J gene lost 5 bases, with 21 bases spanning the gap.